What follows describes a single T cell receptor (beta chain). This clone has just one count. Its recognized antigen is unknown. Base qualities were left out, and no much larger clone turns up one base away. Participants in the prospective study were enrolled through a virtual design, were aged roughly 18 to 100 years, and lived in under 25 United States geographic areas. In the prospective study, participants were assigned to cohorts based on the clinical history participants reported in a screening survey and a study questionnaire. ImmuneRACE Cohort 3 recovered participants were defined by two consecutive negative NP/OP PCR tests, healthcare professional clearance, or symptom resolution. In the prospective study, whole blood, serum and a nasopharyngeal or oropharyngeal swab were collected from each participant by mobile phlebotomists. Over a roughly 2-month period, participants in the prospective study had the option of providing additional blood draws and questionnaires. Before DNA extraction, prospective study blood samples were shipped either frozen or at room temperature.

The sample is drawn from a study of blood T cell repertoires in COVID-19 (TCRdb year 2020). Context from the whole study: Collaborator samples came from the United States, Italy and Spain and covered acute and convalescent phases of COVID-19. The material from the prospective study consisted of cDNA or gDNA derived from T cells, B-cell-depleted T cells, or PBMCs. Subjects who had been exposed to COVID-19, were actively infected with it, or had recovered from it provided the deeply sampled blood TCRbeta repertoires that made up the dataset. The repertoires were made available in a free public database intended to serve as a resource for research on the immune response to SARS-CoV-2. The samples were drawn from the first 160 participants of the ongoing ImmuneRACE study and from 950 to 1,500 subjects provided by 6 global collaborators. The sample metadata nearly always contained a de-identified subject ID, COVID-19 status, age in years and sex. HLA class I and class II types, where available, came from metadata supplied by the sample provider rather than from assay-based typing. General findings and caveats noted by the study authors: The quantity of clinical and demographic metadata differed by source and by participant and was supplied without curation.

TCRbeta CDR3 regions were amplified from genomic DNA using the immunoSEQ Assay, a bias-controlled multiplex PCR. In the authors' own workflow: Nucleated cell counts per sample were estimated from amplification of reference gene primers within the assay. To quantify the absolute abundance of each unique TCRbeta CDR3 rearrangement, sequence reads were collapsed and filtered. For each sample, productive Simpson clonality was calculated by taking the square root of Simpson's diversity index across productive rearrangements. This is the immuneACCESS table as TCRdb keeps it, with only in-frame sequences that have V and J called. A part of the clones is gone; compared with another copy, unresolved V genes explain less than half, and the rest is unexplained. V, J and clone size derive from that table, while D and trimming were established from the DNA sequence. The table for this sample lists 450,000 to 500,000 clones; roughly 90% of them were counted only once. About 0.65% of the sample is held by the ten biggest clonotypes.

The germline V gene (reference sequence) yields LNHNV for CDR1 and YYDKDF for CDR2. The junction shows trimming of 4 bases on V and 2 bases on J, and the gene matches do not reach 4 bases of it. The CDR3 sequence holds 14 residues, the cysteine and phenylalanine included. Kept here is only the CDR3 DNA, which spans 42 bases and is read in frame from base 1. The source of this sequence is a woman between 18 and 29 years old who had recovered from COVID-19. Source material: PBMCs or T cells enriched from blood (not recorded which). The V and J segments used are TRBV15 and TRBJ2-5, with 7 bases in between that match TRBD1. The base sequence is TGTGCCACCAGCATAGGGACAGCGCAAGAGACCCAGTACTTC. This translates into CATSIGTAQETQYF.